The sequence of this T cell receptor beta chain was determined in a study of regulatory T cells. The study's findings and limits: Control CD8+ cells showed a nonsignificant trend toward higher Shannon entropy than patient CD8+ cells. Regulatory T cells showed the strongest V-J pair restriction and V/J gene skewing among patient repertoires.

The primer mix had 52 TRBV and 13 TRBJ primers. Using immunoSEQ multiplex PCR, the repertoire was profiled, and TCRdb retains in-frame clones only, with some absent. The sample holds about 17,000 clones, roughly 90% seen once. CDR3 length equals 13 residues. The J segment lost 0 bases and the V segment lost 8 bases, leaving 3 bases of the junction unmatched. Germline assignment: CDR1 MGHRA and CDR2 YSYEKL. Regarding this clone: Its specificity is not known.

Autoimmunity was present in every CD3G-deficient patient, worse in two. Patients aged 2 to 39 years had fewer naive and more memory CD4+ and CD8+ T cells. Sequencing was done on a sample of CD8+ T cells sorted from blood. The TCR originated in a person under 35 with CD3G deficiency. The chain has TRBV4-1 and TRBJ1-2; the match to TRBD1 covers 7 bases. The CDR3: CASRQGTNYGYTF. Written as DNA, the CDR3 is TGCGCCAGCCGACAGGGTACTAACTATGGCTACACCTTC.